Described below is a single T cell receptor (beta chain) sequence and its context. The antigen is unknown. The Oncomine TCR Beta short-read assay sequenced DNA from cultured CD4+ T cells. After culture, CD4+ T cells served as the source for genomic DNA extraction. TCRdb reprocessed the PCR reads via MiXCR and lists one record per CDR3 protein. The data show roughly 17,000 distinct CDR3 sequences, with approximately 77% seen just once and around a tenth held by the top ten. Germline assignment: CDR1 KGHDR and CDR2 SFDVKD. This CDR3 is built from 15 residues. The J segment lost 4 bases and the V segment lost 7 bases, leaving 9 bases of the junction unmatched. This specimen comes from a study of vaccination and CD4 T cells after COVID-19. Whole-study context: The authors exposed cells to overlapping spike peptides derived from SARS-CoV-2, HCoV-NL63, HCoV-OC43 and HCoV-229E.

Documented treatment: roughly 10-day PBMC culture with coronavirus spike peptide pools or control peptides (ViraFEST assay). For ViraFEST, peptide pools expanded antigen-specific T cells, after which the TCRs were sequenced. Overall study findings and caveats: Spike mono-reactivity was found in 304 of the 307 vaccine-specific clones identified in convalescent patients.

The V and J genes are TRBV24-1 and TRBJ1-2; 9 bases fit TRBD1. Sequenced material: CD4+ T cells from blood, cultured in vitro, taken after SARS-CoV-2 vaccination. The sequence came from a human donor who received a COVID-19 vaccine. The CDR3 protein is CATSIPGQGVYGYTF. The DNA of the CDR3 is TGTGCCACCAGCATACCGGGACAGGGCGTCTATGGCTACACCTTC.